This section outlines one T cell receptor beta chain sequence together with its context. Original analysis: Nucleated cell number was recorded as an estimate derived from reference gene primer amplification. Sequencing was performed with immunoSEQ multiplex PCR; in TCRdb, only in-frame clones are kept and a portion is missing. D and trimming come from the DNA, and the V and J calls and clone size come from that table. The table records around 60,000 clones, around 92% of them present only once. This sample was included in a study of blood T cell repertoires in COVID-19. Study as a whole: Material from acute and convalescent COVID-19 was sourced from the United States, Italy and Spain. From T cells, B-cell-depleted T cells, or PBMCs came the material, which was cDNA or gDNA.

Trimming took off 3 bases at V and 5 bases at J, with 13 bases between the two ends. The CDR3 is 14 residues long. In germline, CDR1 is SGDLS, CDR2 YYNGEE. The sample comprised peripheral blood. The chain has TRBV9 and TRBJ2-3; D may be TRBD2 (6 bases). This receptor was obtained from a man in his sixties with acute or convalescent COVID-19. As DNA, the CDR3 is TGTGCCAGCAGCGGGGGGGACTTTGGAGATACGCAGTATTTT. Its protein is CASSGGDFGDTQYF.